This T cell receptor (beta chain) comes out of a study of blood T cell repertoires in COVID-19. Study information: Samples taken during acute and convalescent COVID-19 were collected in the United States, Italy and Spain. T cells, B-cell-depleted T cells, or PBMCs provided the cDNA or gDNA that served as material.

The CDR3 loop spans 15 amino acids. V was clipped by 3 bases and J by 2 bases; unmatched bases: 6. CDR1 and CDR2 (germline): LNHDA, SQIVND (reference sequence). Source study methods: Amplification of reference gene primers provided the estimated nucleated cell counts. TCRdb's copy holds only in-frame clones and misses some; the assay was immunoSEQ multiplex PCR. That table is the source of V, J and clone size, and D and trimming were worked out from the DNA. The table shows approximately 54,000 clones, with just over 90% occurring only once. The V gene is TRBV19, the J gene TRBJ2-7, with 8 positions matching TRBD1. The TCR sequence derives from a woman aged 40 to 50 with active COVID-19. The sample consisted of peripheral blood. The CDR3 DNA follows: TGTGCCAGTAGTATTGGACAGGGACCAACCTACGAGCAGTACTTC. Its translation: CASSIGQGPTYEQYF.